Reported below is one T cell receptor (beta chain). This sample is drawn from a study of neoadjuvant anti-PD-1 for oral cavity cancer. Study-level background: Non-progressing patients received a fourth nivolumab dose near day 43, then surgery on days 50-56.

These oral cavity squamous cell carcinomas were HPV-negative and locally advanced. CDR3 length: 14 amino acids. The germline V gene has CDR1 SQVTM and CDR2 ANQGSEA. J was trimmed by 7 bases and V by 4 bases; bases with no gene match: 7. Blood libraries mostly used around 0.45 ug genomic DNA, six replicates each. Method: immunoSEQ multiplex PCR; TCRdb's copy keeps in-frame clones and lacks some. The repertoire holds roughly 15,000 clones, with 55% to 65% as singletons. This chain connects TRBV29-1 to TRBJ2-1, with 10 bases identical to TRBD2. The TCR sequence derives from a person aged 40 to 85 with oral cavity squamous cell carcinoma. The sample consisted of PBMCs, taken before nivolumab (anti-PD-1) treatment. The CDR3 region is CSVGRAGGPNEQFF. The CDR3 DNA reads TGCAGCGTTGGAAGAGCGGGAGGGCCGAATGAGCAGTTCTTC.